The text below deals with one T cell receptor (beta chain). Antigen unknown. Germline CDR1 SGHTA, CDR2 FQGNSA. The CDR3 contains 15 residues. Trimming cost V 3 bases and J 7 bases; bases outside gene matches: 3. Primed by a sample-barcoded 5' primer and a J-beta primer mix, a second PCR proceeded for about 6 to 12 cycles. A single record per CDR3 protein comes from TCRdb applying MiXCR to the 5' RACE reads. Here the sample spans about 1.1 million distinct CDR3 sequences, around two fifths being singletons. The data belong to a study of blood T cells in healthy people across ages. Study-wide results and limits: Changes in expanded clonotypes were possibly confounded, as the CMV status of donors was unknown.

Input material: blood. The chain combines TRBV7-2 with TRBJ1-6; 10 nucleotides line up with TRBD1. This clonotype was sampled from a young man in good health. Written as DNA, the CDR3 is TGTGCCAGCAGCTTTGGACAGGGGGGGAATTCACCCCTCCACTTT. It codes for CASSFGQGGNSPLHF.